This is a list of T cell receptor beta chains from one sample in a study of cytomegalovirus exposure and HLA in healthy donors. Some clones are missing from TCRdb's copy, which holds only in-frame ones; the method was immunoSEQ multiplex PCR. The sample consists of about 130,000 clones, 82% of them appearing once. Sequenced material: PBMCs. The receptor source for this set is a boy under 10 years old in good health and CMV-seronegative. CDR3s include the opening cysteine and the closing phenylalanine or tryptophan. D genes are given only for firm matches. Size values are once, few and many counts, or a class for expanded clones, and some rows have none.

>NA|TRBV19|TRBJ2-1|NA
TGTGCCAGTAGTATCACCTACCCAAATGAGCAGTTCTTC
CASSITYPNEQFF
>NA|TRBV6-4|TRBJ1-1|NA
TGTGCCAGCAAAACAACCCCGGCGGAGAACACTGAAGCTTTCTTT
CASKTTPAENTEAFF
>NA|TRBV7-6|TRBJ1-1|NA
TGTGCCAGCAGCCCTGACAGGTCCGGGATGAACACTGAAGCTTTCTTT
CASSPDRSGMNTEAFF
>NA|TRBV19|TRBJ1-5|TRBD1
TGTGCCAGTAGTATTCGGTCGGGACAGGTTAGCAATCAGCCCCAGCATTTT
CASSIRSGQVSNQPQHF
>NA|TRBV9|TRBJ1-1|TRBD1
TGTGCCAGCAGCGCCCGGGACAGGGCTGGAGTCGGGACTGAAGCTTTCTTT
CASSARDRAGVGTEAFF
>NA|TRBV6-1|TRBJ1-3|NA
TGTGCCAGCAGTGAGTTTTCGTTGGTCCGCTACTCTGGAAACACCATATATTTT
CASSEFSLVRYSGNTIYF
>NA|TRBV11-2|TRBJ2-1|TRBD2
TGTGCCAGCAGCTCCCCGGGACTAGCGGGGGGCCGACGAGAGCAGTTCTTC
CASSSPGLAGGRREQFF
>NA|TRBV27|TRBJ2-1|NA
TGTGCCAGCAGTTCCCCTTCCTACAATGAGCAGTTCTTC
CASSSPSYNEQFF
>NA|TRBV5-8|TRBJ2-3|TRBD1
TGTGCCAGCAGCCCTCCCGGGACAGGGGTTTCAGATACGCAGTATTTT
CASSPPGTGVSDTQYF
>NA|TRBV27|TRBJ2-1|NA
TGTGCCAGCAGTTTATTTTCAGCGAATGAGCAGTTCTTC
CASSLFSANEQFF
>NA|TRBV30|TRBJ1-1|NA
TGTGCCTGGAGGTCCCAAGGGGGTAGTTACACTGAAGCTTTCTTT
CAWRSQGGSYTEAFF
>NA|TRBV6-5|TRBJ1-5|TRBD1
TGTGCCAGCAGTTACAGGACAGGGGGTCAGCCCCAGCATTTT
CASSYRTGGQPQHF
>NA|TRBV5-1|TRBJ1-3|NA
TGCGCCAGCAGCTGGGGGGGGACGTCGGGAAACACCATATATTTT
CASSWGGTSGNTIYF
>NA|TRBV12-5|TRBJ2-2|TRBD2
TGTGCTAGTGGTTTTGGGGGGGCGAACACCGGGGAGCTGTTTTTT
CASGFGGANTGELFF
>NA|TRBV5-1|TRBJ2-1|NA
TGCGCCAGCAGTTATCCAGGGGGGCACAATGAGCAGTTCTTC
CASSYPGGHNEQFF
>few|TRBV4-3|TRBJ1-1|NA
TGCGCCAGCAGCCAAGAACCCGCCGGCACTGAAGCTTTCTTT
CASSQEPAGTEAFF
>NA|TRBV4-1|TRBJ1-2|TRBD1
TGCGCCAGCAGGCAAAACCAGGGGGCGCCGGATATCAACTATGGCTACACCTTC
CASRQNQGAPDINYGYTF
>NA|TRBV19|TRBJ2-1|NA
TGTGCCAGTAGTACCCGGACTATATCGAGCCACAATGAGCAGTTCTTC
CASSTRTISSHNEQFF
>few|TRBV14|TRBJ2-3|NA
TGTGCCAGCAGCCAAGAGAACAGGGAAGACCAGTATTTT
CASSQENREDQYF
>NA|TRBV18|TRBJ1-5|TRBD1
TGTGCCAGCTCACTGGGACAGGGATACAATCAGCCCCAGCATTTT
CASSLGQGYNQPQHF
>NA|TRBV7-8|TRBJ2-3|TRBD2
TGTGCCAGCAGCCCAAACCTAGGGACTAGCGGCACAGATACGCAGTATTTT
CASSPNLGTSGTDTQYF
>once|TRBV14|TRBJ1-2|TRBD1
TGTGCCAGCAGCCAAGGAGGGACAGGGGTGCGTGGCTACACCTTC
CASSQGGTGVRGYTF
>once|TRBV4-2|TRBJ2-6|NA
TGTGCCAGCAGCCAAGGCGCGTCTGGGGCCAACGTCCTGACTTTC
CASSQGASGANVLTF
>NA|TRBV7-2|TRBJ1-2|TRBD1
TGTGCCAGCAGCTTTTACAGGGGGCCTCACTATGGCTACACCTTC
CASSFYRGPHYGYTF
>NA|TRBV2|TRBJ2-1|TRBD2
TGTGCCAGCACCATTACTAGCGGAGATTTAAACTCCTACAATGAGCAGTTCTTC
CASTITSGDLNSYNEQFF
>NA|TRBV7-6|TRBJ2-5|NA
TGTGCCAGCAGCCCCTCCCCGGAGGGTTTTCAAGAGACCCAGTACTTC
CASSPSPEGFQETQYF
>NA|TRBV2|TRBJ1-2|TRBD1
TGTGCCAGCACTGCCCAGGGACAGTCGAACTATGGCTACACCTTC
CASTAQGQSNYGYTF
>NA|TRBV7-8|TRBJ1-2|TRBD1
TGTGCCAGCAGTCGTGGACAGGGTCCATATGGCTACACCTTC
CASSRGQGPYGYTF
>NA|TRBV5-1|TRBJ2-1|NA
TGCGCCAGCAGCTTGACAGATCTTGAGCAGTTCTTC
CASSLTDLEQFF
>NA|TRBV2|TRBJ1-2|NA
TGTGCCAGCACTCCGAGGGTTCATGGCTACACCTTC
CASTPRVHGYTF
>NA|TRBV10-3|TRBJ2-7|TRBD1
TGTGCCATCAGGTTAGGACAGGGCAGCTACGAGCAGTACTTC
CAIRLGQGSYEQYF
>once|TRBV5-1|TRBJ2-3|TRBD1
TGCGCCAGCAGCCCTGGGACAGGGAGCACAGATACGCAGTATTTT
CASSPGTGSTDTQYF
>few|TRBV7-8|TRBJ2-7|TRBD2
TGTGCCAGCAGCTTATTAGCTAGCGGGGCTCACTCCTACGAGCAGTACTTC
CASSLLASGAHSYEQYF
>once|TRBV19|TRBJ1-6|NA
TGTGCCAGTAGAAGCTTGGGCCAGGGAAGCTCCTATAATTCACCCCTCCACTTT
CASRSLGQGSSYNSPLHF
>NA|TRBV14|TRBJ1-2|TRBD1
TGTGCCAGCAGCCCCCGACAGGGCAGCGGCTACACCTTC
CASSPRQGSGYTF
>NA|TRBV4-2|TRBJ2-2|TRBD2
TGTGCCAGCAGCCAAGGTCGGACTAGCGATACTGCCGGGGAGCTGTTTTTT
CASSQGRTSDTAGELFF
>NA|TRBV5-1|TRBJ2-7|TRBD1
TGCGCCAGCAGCTCCGGGACAGGACTTTACGGGCAGTACTTC
CASSSGTGLYGQYF
>NA|TRBV5-1|TRBJ1-6|TRBD1
TGCGCCAGCAGACCGGACAGGAGCTCCTATAATTCACCCCTCCACTTT
CASRPDRSSYNSPLHF
>NA|TRBV4-1|TRBJ1-1|NA
TGCGCCAGCAGCCAGGGCAGGGGCTCAATAACTGAAGCTTTCTTT
CASSQGRGSITEAFF
>NA|TRBV5-1|TRBJ2-2|NA
TGCGCCAGCACCCAGACAGGCGTGAACACCGGGGAGCTGTTTTTT
CASTQTGVNTGELFF
>NA|TRBV25-1|TRBJ2-1|TRBD2
TGTGCCAGCAGGCTACCGGGGGGTTGGTCCTACAATGAGCAGTTCTTC
CASRLPGGWSYNEQFF
>NA|TRBV5-4|TRBJ1-6|TRBD1
TGTGCCAGCATGGACAGGGTGGATAATTCACCCCTCCACTTT
CASMDRVDNSPLHF
>once|TRBV19|TRBJ1-3|NA
TGTGCCAGTAGTATTCTACCCTTGACTGGAAACACCATATATTTT
CASSILPLTGNTIYF
>NA|TRBV10-3|TRBJ2-3|TRBD2
TGTGCCATCAGGGAAACGAGCGGGGCGACAGATACGCAGTATTTT
CAIRETSGATDTQYF
>NA|TRBV2|TRBJ1-1|NA
TGTGCCAGCAGAGACACCCTCAACACTGAAGCTTTCTTT
CASRDTLNTEAFF
>NA|TRBV6-4|TRBJ1-2|NA
TGTGCCAGCAGTGACTCGAATAGTGATGGCTACACCTTC
CASSDSNSDGYTF
>NA|TRBV10-1|TRBJ2-3|NA
TGCGCCAGCAGGGACAGGGAGGGAGATACGCAGTATTTT
CASRDREGDTQYF
>few|TRBV6-1|TRBJ1-5|NA
TGTGCCAGCAGTGAGGGGGGGGACGGGTTTAATCAGCCCCAGCATTTT
CASSEGGDGFNQPQHF
>few|TRBV4-3|TRBJ1-1|NA
TGCGCCAGCAGCCAAGATCGGGGGGCGTTGGACACTGAAGCTTTCTTT
CASSQDRGALDTEAFF
>NA|TRBV7-2|TRBJ2-1|TRBD2
TGTGCCAGCAGCTTAGGCGGGAGGGCCTTAGATGAGCAGTTCTTC
CASSLGGRALDEQFF
>NA|TRBV19|TRBJ2-7|NA
TGTGCCAGTAGCCCCCTAAGTGCGGGCTACGAGCAGTACTTC
CASSPLSAGYEQYF
>few|TRBV29-1|TRBJ2-2|NA
TGCAGCGTCCCGGGACTCCAGAACACCGGGGAGCTGTTTTTT
CSVPGLQNTGELFF
>NA|TRBV27|TRBJ1-1|NA
TGTGCCAGCAGTTTATCCTTCCGAGTGAACACTGAAGCTTTCTTT
CASSLSFRVNTEAFF
>NA|TRBV14|TRBJ2-1|TRBD2
TGTGCCAGCAGTACGGGACTAGCCTACAATGAGCAGTTCTTC
CASSTGLAYNEQFF
>NA|TRBV19|TRBJ2-1|TRBD2
TGTGCCAGTACCCGCGGGAGCTCCTACAATGAGCAGTTCTTC
CASTRGSSYNEQFF